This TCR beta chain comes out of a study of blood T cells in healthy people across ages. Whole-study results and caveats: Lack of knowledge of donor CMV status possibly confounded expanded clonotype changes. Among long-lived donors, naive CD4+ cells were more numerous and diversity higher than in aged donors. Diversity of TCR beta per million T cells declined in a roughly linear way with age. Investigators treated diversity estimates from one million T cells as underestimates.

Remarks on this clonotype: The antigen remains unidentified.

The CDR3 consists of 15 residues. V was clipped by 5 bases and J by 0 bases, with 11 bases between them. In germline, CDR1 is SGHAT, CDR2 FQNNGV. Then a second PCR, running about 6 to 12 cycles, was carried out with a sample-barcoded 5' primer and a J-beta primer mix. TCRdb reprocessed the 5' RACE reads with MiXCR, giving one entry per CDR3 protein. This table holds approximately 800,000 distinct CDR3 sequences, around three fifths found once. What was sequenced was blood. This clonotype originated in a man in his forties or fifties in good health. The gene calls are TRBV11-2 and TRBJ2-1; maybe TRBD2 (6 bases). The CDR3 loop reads CASSRVGGSYNEQFF. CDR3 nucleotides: TGTGCCAGCAGCCGGGTGGGGGGCTCCTACAATGAGCAGTTCTTC.